This T cell receptor (beta chain) appears in the sequencing data of a study of shared clonotypes between healthy human individuals. Points from the study as a whole: As a rule, naive subsets had a larger estimated richness than memory subsets. Between a few donors, naive CD4 clonotypes were shared at a level of approximately 5%. Some clonotypes were shared by all four sorted-subset donors, while others were not shared. The non-shared ones had lower generation probabilities than the shared ones. Sorted-subset sequencing was shown by rarefaction to be incomplete despite large depth.

CDR1 is LNHNV and CDR2 is YYDKDF in the germline V gene (reference sequence). V was clipped by 1 base and J by 4 bases; unmatched bases: 4. This CDR3 contains 15 residues. TCRdb keeps only in-frame clones here, not all; method: immunoSEQ multiplex PCR. The table lists under 600,000 clones, more than 95% of them singletons. Turning to this clone: Its antigen is not identified.

V usage is TRBV15 and J usage is TRBJ2-7, with TRBD2 matching 10 bases. Specimen: naive CD4+ T cells sorted from blood. Subset described: CD45RA+ positively selected. The TCR was taken from a woman between 25 and 40 years old in good health. CDR3 in amino acids: CATSRAPSGSYEQYF. CDR3 sequence (DNA): TGTGCCACCAGCAGAGCCCCTAGCGGGAGTTACGAGCAGTACTTC.